This TCR beta chain emerged from a study of Ad26.COV2.S vaccination and SARS-CoV-2 variants. Study in general: Donor allocation was to the COV1001 Ad26.COV2.S trial arm. Ad26.COV2.S, an intramuscular injection, was given once or twice 56 days apart. Study results and limitations: Vaccinees and placebo recipients showed similar non-spike TCR breadth.

Concerning this clone itself: Its antigen is not known.

As to treatment: over 15 received Ad26.COV2.S at low or high dose, single or two shots; roughly five received placebo; per-sample allocation not given. Sampling took place 63 days after the first vaccine or placebo injection. Boston supplied an adult donor aged 18-55 years. This table comes from immunoSEQ multiplex PCR, and its TCRdb copy is limited to in-frame clones, with some not included. The sample contains roughly 680,000 clones, roughly 90% of which appear only once. V was pared by 0 bases and J by 6 bases, with 2 bases between. The germline CDR1 and CDR2 sequences are DFQATT and SNEGSKA (reference sequence). The CDR3 has 10 residues.

The specimen was peripheral blood, collected in a trial of Ad26.COV2.S vaccine versus placebo. This chain uses TRBV20-1 with TRBJ1-2; D gene ambiguous. This clonotype originated in a person between 18 and 60 years old who received the Ad26.COV2.S COVID-19 vaccine or a placebo. CDR3 protein: CSARDDGYTF. The CDR3 DNA sequence: TGCAGTGCTAGAGACGATGGCTACACCTTC.